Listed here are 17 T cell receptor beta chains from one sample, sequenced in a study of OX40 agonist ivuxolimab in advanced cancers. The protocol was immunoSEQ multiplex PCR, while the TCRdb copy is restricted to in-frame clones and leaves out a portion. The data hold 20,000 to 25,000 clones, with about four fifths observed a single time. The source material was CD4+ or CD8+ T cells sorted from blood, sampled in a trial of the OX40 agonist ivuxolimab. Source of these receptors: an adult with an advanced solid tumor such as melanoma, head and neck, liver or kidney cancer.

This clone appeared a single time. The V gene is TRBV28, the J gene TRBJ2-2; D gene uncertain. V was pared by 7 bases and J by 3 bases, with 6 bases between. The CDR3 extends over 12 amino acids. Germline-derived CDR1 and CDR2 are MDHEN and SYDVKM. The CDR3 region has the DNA TGTGCCAGCAACCTAGACACCGGGGAGCTGTTTTTT. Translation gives CASNLDTGELFF.

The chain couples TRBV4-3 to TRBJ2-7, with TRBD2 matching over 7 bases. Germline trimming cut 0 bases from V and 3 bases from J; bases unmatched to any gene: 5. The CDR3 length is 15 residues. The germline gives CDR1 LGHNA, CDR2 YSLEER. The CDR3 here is CASSQDREASYEQYF. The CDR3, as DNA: TGCGCCAGCAGCCAAGATCGGGAGGCCAGCTACGAGCAGTACTTC.

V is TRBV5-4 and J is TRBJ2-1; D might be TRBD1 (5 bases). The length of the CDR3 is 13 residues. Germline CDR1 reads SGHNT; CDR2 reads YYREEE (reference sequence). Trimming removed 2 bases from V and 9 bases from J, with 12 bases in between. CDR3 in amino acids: CASSFQGSGEQFF. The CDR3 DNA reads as TGTGCCAGCAGCTTTCAGGGATCCGGTGAGCAGTTCTTC. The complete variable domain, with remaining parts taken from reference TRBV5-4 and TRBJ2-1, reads ETGVTQSPTHLIKTRGQQVTLRCSSQSGHNTVSWYQQALGQGPQFIFQYYREEENGRGNFPPRFSGLQFPNYSSELNVNALELDDSALYLCASSFQGSGEQFFGPGTRLTVL.

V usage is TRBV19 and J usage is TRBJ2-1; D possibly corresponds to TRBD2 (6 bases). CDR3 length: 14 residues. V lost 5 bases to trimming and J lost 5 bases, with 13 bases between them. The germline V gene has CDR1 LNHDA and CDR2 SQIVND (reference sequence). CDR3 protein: CASSWQEGHNEQFF. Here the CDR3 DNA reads TGTGCCAGTAGTTGGCAGGAGGGGCACAATGAGCAGTTCTTC.

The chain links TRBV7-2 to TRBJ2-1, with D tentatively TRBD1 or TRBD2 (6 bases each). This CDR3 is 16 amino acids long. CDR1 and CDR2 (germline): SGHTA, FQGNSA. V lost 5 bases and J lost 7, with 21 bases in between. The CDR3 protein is CASSLQFGGGNNEQFF. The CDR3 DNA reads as TGTGCCAGCAGCCTCCAGTTTGGAGGGGGGAATAATGAGCAGTTCTTC.

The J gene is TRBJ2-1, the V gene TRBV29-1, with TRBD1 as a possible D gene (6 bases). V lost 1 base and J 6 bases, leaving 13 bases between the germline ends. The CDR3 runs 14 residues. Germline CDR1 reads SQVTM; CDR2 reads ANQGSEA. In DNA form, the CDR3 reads TGCAGCGTTGAAGGTCAGGGGCTCGGCAATGAGCAGTTCTTC. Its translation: CSVEGQGLGNEQFF.

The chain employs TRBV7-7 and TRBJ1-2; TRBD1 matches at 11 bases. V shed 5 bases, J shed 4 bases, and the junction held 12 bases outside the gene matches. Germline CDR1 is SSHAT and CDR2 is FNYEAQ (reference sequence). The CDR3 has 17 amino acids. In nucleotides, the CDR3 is TGTGCCAGCAGCCCAACTAACAGGACAGGGGGCTCCTATGGCTACACCTTC. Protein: CASSPTNRTGGSYGYTF. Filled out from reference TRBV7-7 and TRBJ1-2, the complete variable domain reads GAGVSQSPRYKVTKRGQDVTLRCDPISSHATLYWYQQALGQGPEFLTYFNYEAQPDKSGLPSDRFSAERPEGSISTLTIQRTEQRDSAMYRCASSPTNRTGGSYGYTFGSGTRLTVV.

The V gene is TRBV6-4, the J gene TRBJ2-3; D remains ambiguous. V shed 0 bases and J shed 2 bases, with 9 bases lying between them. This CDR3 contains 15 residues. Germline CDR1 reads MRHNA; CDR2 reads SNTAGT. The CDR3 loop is CASSDSDGPTDTQYF. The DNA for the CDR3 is TGTGCCAGCAGTGACTCGGACGGACCCACAGATACGCAGTATTTT.

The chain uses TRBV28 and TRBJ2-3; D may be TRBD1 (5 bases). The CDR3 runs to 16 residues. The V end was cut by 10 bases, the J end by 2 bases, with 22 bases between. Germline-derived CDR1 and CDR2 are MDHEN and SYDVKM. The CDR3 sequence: CATKDIPPVDTDTQYF. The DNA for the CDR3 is TGTGCCACCAAGGACATTCCCCCCGTCGACACAGATACGCAGTATTTT.

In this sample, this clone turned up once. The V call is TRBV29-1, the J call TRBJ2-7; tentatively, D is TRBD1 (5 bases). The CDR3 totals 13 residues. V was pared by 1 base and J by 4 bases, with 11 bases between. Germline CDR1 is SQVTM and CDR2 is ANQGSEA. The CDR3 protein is CSVEGSSGYEQYF. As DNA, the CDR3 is TGCAGCGTTGAAGGGTCCTCAGGGTACGAGCAGTACTTC.

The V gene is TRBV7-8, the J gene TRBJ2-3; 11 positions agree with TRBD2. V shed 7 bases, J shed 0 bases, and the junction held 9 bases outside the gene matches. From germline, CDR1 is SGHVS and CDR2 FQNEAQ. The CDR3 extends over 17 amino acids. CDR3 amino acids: CASTLAGAPISTDTQYF. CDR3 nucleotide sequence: TGTGCCAGCACACTAGCGGGGGCCCCTATTAGCACAGATACGCAGTATTTT.

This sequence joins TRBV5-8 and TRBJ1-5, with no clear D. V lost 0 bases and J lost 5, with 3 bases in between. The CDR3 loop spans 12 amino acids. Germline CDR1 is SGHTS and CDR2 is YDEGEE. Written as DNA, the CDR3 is TGTGCCAGCAGCTTGGGGGATCAGCCCCAGCATTTT. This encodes CASSLGDQPQHF.

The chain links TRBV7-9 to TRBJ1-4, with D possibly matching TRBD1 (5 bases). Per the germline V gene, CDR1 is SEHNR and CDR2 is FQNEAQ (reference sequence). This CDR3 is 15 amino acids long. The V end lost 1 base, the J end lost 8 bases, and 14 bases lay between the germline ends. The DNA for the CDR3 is TGTGCCAGCAGCTTAGGGTCGGGGGGAACCGAAAAACTGTTTTTT. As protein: CASSLGSGGTEKLFF. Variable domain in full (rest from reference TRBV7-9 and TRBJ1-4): DTGVSQNPRHKITKRGQNVTFRCDPISEHNRLYWYRQTLGQGPEFLTYFQNEAQLEKSRLLSDRFSAERPKGSFSTLEIQRTEQGDSAMYLCASSLGSGGTEKLFFGSGTQLSVL.

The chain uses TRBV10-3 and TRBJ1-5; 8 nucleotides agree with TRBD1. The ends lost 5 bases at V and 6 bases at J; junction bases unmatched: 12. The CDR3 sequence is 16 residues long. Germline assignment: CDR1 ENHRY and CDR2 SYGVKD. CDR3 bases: TGTGCCATCAGTAATGATGGACAGGGAAAGGGTCAGCCCCAGCATTTT. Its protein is CAISNDGQGKGQPQHF.

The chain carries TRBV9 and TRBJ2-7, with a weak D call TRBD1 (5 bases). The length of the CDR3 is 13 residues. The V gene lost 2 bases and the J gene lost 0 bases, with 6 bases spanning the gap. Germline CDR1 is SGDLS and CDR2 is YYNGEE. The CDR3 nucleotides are TGTGCCAGCAGCGTCGACAGCTCCTACGAGCAGTACTTC. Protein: CASSVDSSYEQYF. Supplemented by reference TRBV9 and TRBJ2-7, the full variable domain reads DSGVTQTPKHLITATGQRVTLRCSPRSGDLSVYWYQQSLDQGLQFLIQYYNGEERAKGNILERFSAQQFPDLHSELNLSSLELGDSALYFCASSVDSSYEQYFGPGTRLTVT.

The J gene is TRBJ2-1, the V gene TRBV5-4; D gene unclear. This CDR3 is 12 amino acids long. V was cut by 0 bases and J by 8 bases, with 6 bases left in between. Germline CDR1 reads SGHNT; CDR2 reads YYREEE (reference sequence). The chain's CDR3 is CASSLGLDEQFF. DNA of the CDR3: TGTGCCAGCAGCTTGGGTTTAGATGAGCAGTTCTTC.

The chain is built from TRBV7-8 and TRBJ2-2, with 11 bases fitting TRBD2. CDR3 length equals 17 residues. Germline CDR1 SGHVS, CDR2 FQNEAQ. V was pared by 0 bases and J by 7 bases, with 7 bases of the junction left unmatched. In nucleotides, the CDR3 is TGTGCCAGCAGCTTAGCTCTAGCGGGAGGAATTGGCGGGGAGCTGTTTTTT. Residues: CASSLALAGGIGGELFF.